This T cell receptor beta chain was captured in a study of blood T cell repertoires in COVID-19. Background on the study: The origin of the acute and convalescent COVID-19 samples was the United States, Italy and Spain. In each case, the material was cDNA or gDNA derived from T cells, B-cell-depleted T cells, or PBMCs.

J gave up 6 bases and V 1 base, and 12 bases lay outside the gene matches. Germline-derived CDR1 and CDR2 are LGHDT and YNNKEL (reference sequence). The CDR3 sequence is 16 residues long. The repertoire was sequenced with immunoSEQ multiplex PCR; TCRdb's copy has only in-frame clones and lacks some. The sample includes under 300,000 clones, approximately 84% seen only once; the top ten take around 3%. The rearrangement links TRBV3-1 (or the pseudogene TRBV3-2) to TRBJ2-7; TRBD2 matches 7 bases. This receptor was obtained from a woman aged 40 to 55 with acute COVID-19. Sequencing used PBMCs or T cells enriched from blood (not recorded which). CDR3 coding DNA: TGTGCCAGCAGCCAAGGACGGTCGGGAGGCCCGGGCGAGCAGTACTTC. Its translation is CASSQGRSGGPGEQYF.